The 9 T cell receptor beta chains below come from one sample, sequenced in a study of OX40 agonist ivuxolimab in advanced cancers. The method behind the library was the immunoSEQ multiplex PCR assay. TCRdb's version of the immuneACCESS table is confined to in-frame rearrangements and falls short of the full clone set. An unresolved V gene accounts for under half of the shortfall where checked; the remainder is of unknown origin. The sample contains about 58,000 clones, approximately 87% of them found a single time. 2.5% to 3.5% of the sample goes to the ten largest clones. The sequences come from CD4+ or CD8+ T cells sorted from blood, collected in a trial of the OX40 agonist ivuxolimab. These receptors all come from an adult with an advanced solid tumor such as melanoma, head and neck, liver or kidney cancer.

In DNA, the CDR3 is TGTGCCAGCAGAACCCAGGGGAGCTCCTACAATGAGCAGTTCTTC. Amino acids: CASRTQGSSYNEQFF. This chain connects TRBV7-3 to TRBJ2-1; the D gene is possibly TRBD1 (6 bases). The CDR3 is 15 amino acids. V was clipped by 6 bases and J by 0 bases, with 12 bases between them. Germline V gene data show CDR1 as SGHTA and CDR2 as FQGTGA.

The chain has TRBV28 and TRBJ1-1; D unclear. Trimming took off 5 bases at V and 2 bases at J, with 15 bases between the two ends. Germline CDR1 reads MDHEN; CDR2 reads SYDVKM. This CDR3 has 15 residues. CDR3 sequence: CASSVGPGSNTEAFF. The CDR3 DNA is TGTGCCAGCAGTGTAGGGCCGGGGTCCAACACTGAAGCTTTCTTT.

This sequence joins TRBV11-3 and TRBJ1-3; D remains ambiguous. Germline V gives CDR1 SGHNT, CDR2 YENEEA. CDR3 length: 14 amino acids. Deletions cut 3 bases from V and 0 bases from J, with 6 bases between. The CDR3 DNA sequence: TGTGCCAGCAGCTTCGCTACCTCTGGAAACACCATATATTTT. It encodes CASSFATSGNTIYF.

The chain combines TRBV6-6 with TRBJ1-5; 7 bases fit TRBD1. The CDR3 loop spans 13 amino acids. Germline CDR1 is MNHNY and CDR2 is SVGAGI (reference sequence). Unmatched junction bases numbered 9, after V lost 10 bases and J lost 6 bases. CDR3 bases: TGTGCCACCGCCCGACAGGGAGGTCAGCCCCAGCATTTT. It yields the protein CATARQGGQPQHF.

This clone was seen only a few times. The V call is TRBV7-9, the J call TRBJ1-1, with D unclear. CDR3 length equals 13 residues. The germline V gene has CDR1 SEHNR and CDR2 FQNEAQ (reference sequence). The germline V and J ends were trimmed by 0 bases and 7 bases, with 9 bases remaining between them. CDR3: CASSLAPGDEAFF. The CDR3 bases are TGTGCCAGCAGCTTAGCGCCCGGAGATGAAGCTTTCTTT.

A word on this clone: A much larger clone lies a single base off, so this may be a read error. V gene TRBV4-1 combines with J gene TRBJ2-1, with TRBD1 matching 9 bases. With V trimmed by 4 bases and J by 0 bases, 1 base remained unmatched. This CDR3 region has 15 residues. Per germline, CDR1 MGHRA and CDR2 YSYEKL. Written as DNA, the CDR3 is TGCGCCAGCAGCCCGGACAGGGGCTCCTACAATGAGCAGTTCTTC. Its protein product is CASSPDRGSYNEQFF.

This clone was recorded once. The chain is built from TRBV5-1 and TRBJ2-7; D uncertain. V was shortened by 1 base and J by 2 bases, with 13 bases between the two germline ends. The CDR3 is 15 amino acids. CDR1 and CDR2 (germline): SGHRS, YFSETQ. As DNA, the CDR3 is TGCGCCAGCAGCTTGTTCGGGCTTCCAACCTACGAGCAGTACTTC. Translation: CASSLFGLPTYEQYF. The variable domain in full, with the rest retrieved from reference TRBV5-1 and TRBJ2-7, is KAGVTQTPRYLIKTRGQQVTLSCSPISGHRSVSWYQQTPGQGLQFLFEYFSETQRNKGNFPGRFSGRQFSNSRSEMNVSTLELGDSALYLCASSLFGLPTYEQYFGPGTRLTVT.

About this clone: The same CDR3 arises from other DNA sequences in this sample as well. The chain couples TRBV5-6 to TRBJ2-1; D is unclear. Germline CDR1 reads SGHDT; CDR2 reads YYEEEE. The CDR3 runs 13 residues. Deletions cut 0 bases from V and 8 bases from J, with 9 bases between. The CDR3 bases are TGTGCCAGCAGCTTGGGAAGGTTGGATGAGCAGTTCTTC. Amino acid sequence: CASSLGRLDEQFF.

The gene calls are TRBV10-3 and TRBJ2-5; 7 bases are shared with TRBD1. This CDR3 contains 16 residues. Trimming at V came to 3 bases and at J to 0 bases, leaving 7 bases not matched to a gene. Germline CDR1 is ENHRY and CDR2 is SYGVKD. CDR3 in amino acids: CAISEGAGGYQETQYF. CDR3 DNA: TGTGCCATCAGTGAAGGGGCAGGGGGTTACCAAGAGACCCAGTACTTC.